The 11 T cell receptor beta chains below were found in one sample sequenced in a study of cytomegalovirus exposure and HLA in healthy donors. TCRdb's table, derived via immunoSEQ multiplex PCR, lists solely in-frame clones and lacks some. Of about 130,000 clones listed, 90% are singletons. The sequencing sample was made of PBMCs. The receptors originated from a woman younger than 45 in good health and CMV-seropositive.

The rearrangement links TRBV7-9 to TRBJ1-2; D gene uncertain. This CDR3 has 12 residues. The V gene lost 5 bases and the J gene lost 3 bases, with 7 bases spanning the gap. Germline assignment: CDR1 SEHNR and CDR2 FQNEAQ (reference sequence). The CDR3 coding sequence is TGTGCCAGCAGCGCGGAAGACTATGGCTACACCTTC. Its translation is CASSAEDYGYTF.

This clone showed up just once. The chain links TRBV5-1 to TRBJ2-3, with a tentative D call TRBD2 (7 bases). The CDR3 is 16 amino acids. Germline V CDR1 and CDR2: SGHRS, YFSETQ. Trimming removed 4 bases at V and 5 bases at J, with 20 bases between. CDR3 residues: CASSPTSGGGQDTQYF. In DNA form, the CDR3 reads TGCGCCAGCAGCCCCACGTCTGGGGGGGGGCAAGATACGCAGTATTTT.

The gene calls are TRBV6-6 and TRBJ2-7; D perhaps matches TRBD2 (5 bases). Germline V lookup: CDR1 MNHNY, CDR2 SVGAGI (reference sequence). Trimming pared 8 bases from V and 3 bases from J, leaving 11 bases between. This CDR3 has 12 residues. For the CDR3, the DNA is TGTGCCAGCGGCCTGAGGGACTACGAGCAGTACTTC. Amino acids: CASGLRDYEQYF.

The V and J genes are TRBV7-2 and TRBJ1-6, with D hard to call. V lost 1 base and J lost 14, with 15 bases in between. Per germline, CDR1 SGHTA and CDR2 FQGNSA. This CDR3 comprises 14 residues. The CDR3 DNA reads as TGTGCCAGCAGCTTAGTAGGCGGAGTAATAGCCCTCCACTTT. Protein sequence: CASSLVGGVIALHF.

This clone came up a few times. The V gene is TRBV5-1, the J gene TRBJ2-1; 12 nucleotides line up with TRBD2. Per the germline V gene, CDR1 is SGHRS and CDR2 is YFSETQ. V trimming: 0 bases; J trimming: 7 bases; junction bases outside the gene matches: 5. This CDR3 has 16 amino acids. The CDR3 bases are TGCGCCAGCAGCTTGGTACTAGCGGGGGGTCTTAATGAGCAGTTCTTC. As protein: CASSLVLAGGLNEQFF.

The rearrangement joins TRBV5-4 to TRBJ1-1, with D possibly TRBD1 on 6 matching bases. The germline gives CDR1 SGHNT, CDR2 YYREEE (reference sequence). The V and J ends lost 3 bases and 2 bases respectively, with 11 bases between them. The CDR3 covers 14 residues. CDR3 DNA: TGTGCCAGCAGCTGGGCACAGGGTAACACTGAAGCTTTCTTT. It yields the protein CASSWAQGNTEAFF. The variable domain in full, completed from reference TRBV5-4 and TRBJ1-1, reads ETGVTQSPTHLIKTRGQQVTLRCSSQSGHNTVSWYQQALGQGPQFIFQYYREEENGRGNFPPRFSGLQFPNYSSELNVNALELDDSALYLCASSWAQGNTEAFFGQGTRLTVV.

CDR3 in DNA: TGTGCCAGCAGTTACCCCGCTAGCGGGGGGGAGACCCAGTACTTC. Translated, it gives CASSYPASGGETQYF. The V and J genes are TRBV6-6 and TRBJ2-5, with TRBD2 matching over 11 bases. CDR1 is MNHNY, CDR2 SVGAGI, per germline (reference sequence). This CDR3 is 15 amino acids long. V trimming: 2 bases; J trimming: 5 bases; junction bases outside the gene matches: 4.

CDR3 nucleotide sequence: TGTGCCAGCAGTTCGGGACAGGGGTTAGGACGGGGTGGCTACACCTTC. This encodes CASSSGQGLGRGGYTF. V usage is TRBV6-5 and J usage is TRBJ1-2; 10 bases fit TRBD1. With 4 bases clipped from V and 7 bases from J, the junction kept 12 bases outside the gene matches. Per germline, CDR1 MNHEY and CDR2 SVGAGI. The CDR3 is 16 residues long.

The chain employs TRBV27 and TRBJ2-3; TRBD1 might be the D (5 bases). The germline V gene has CDR1 MNHEY and CDR2 SMNVEV (reference sequence). The CDR3 loop spans 17 amino acids. V lost 4 bases to trimming and J lost 0 bases, with 17 bases between them. The CDR3 bases are TGTGCCAGCAGTTCTCCCCTGACAGCCTCTAGCACAGATACGCAGTATTTT. It is translated as CASSSPLTASSTDTQYF.

This sequence joins TRBV6-5 and TRBJ2-1; 9 nucleotides agree with TRBD2. The CDR3 contains 15 residues. V lost 4 bases and J lost 13; bases outside the gene matches: 14. Germline V gene sequence: CDR1 MNHEY, CDR2 SVGAGI. The CDR3 DNA sequence: TGTGCCAGCAGTTTAACCCGGGCTAGCGGGATACCACAGTTCTTC. Amino acid sequence: CASSLTRASGIPQFF.

CDR3 bases: TGCAGCGTTGGAGGGAGGAGAGAGACCCAGTACTTC. Translating gives CSVGGRRETQYF. The chain carries TRBV29-1 and TRBJ2-5; D perhaps matches TRBD2 (6 bases). There are 12 residues in the CDR3. V gave up 4 bases and J gave up 4 bases, with 10 bases separating them. Germline CDR1 SQVTM, CDR2 ANQGSEA.